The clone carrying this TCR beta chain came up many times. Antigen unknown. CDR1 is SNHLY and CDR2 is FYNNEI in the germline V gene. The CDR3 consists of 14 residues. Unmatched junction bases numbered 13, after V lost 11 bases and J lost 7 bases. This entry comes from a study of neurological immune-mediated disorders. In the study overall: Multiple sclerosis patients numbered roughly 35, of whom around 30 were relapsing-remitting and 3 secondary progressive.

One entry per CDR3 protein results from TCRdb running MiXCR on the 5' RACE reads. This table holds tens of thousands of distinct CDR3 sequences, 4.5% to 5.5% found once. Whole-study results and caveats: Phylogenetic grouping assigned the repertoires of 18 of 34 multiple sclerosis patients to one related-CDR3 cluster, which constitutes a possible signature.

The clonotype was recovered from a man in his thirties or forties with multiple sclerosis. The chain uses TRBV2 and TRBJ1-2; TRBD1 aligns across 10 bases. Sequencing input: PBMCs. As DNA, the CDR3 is TGTGCCGGGACTGAGGGACAGGGGAACGGTGGCTACACCTTC. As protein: CAGTEGQGNGGYTF.